Listed here are 19 T cell receptor beta chains from one sample, sequenced in a study of OX40 agonist ivuxolimab in advanced cancers. TCRdb's table, derived via immunoSEQ multiplex PCR, lists solely in-frame clones and lacks some. Here the sample spans about 30,000 clones, over 75% being singletons. Sequencing used CD4+ or CD8+ T cells sorted from blood, obtained in a trial of the OX40 agonist ivuxolimab. All receptors come from an adult with an advanced solid tumor such as melanoma, head and neck, liver or kidney cancer.

The genes are TRBV19 and TRBJ1-5; TRBD1 matches 7 bases. Germline V gives CDR1 LNHDA, CDR2 SQIVND (reference sequence). CDR3 length: 13 residues. V lost 7 bases to trimming and J lost 5 bases; unmatched junction nucleotides: 5. The CDR3: CASNNRGHQPQHF. The CDR3 nucleotides are TGTGCCAGTAATAACAGGGGACATCAGCCCCAGCATTTT.

This clone has more than one count but fewer than ten. The chain couples TRBV5-6 to TRBJ1-2; the D is unclear. Trimming removed 4 bases at V and 1 base at J, with 20 bases between. The CDR3 is made up of 17 amino acids. The germline CDR1 and CDR2 sequences are SGHDT and YYEEEE. CDR3 loop: CASSKVRRLEVNYGYTF. The CDR3 coding sequence is TGTGCCAGCAGCAAAGTCCGACGACTGGAGGTTAACTATGGCTACACCTTC.

V gene TRBV6-5 combines with J gene TRBJ1-2; 12 bases fit TRBD1. The CDR3 runs to 15 residues. In germline, CDR1 is MNHEY, CDR2 SVGAGI. V gave up 4 bases and J gave up 5 bases; unmatched junction bases: 5. DNA of the CDR3: TGTGCCAGCAGTTTGGGGACAGGGGGCCCTTATGGCTACACCTTC. This sequence encodes CASSLGTGGPYGYTF.

The chain is built from TRBV18 and TRBJ2-7, with D hard to call. Per germline, CDR1 KGHSH and CDR2 LQKENI. V was trimmed by 3 bases and J by 0 bases, leaving 12 bases between them. The CDR3 loop spans 15 amino acids. The CDR3 loop reads CASSPASSSSYEQYF. The DNA of the CDR3 is TGTGCCAGCTCACCGGCCTCATCGAGCTCCTACGAGCAGTACTTC.

The chain joins TRBV6-5 to TRBJ2-1, with D uncertain. The germline V and J ends were trimmed by 1 base and 4 bases, with 8 bases remaining between them. CDR1 is MNHEY, CDR2 SVGAGI, per germline. The CDR3 covers 14 residues. Here the CDR3 reads CASSYYGQYNEQFF. The CDR3 coding sequence is TGTGCCAGCAGTTACTACGGTCAATACAATGAGCAGTTCTTC.

V gene TRBV28 combines with J gene TRBJ2-5; TRBD1 agrees at 10 bases. V dropped 6 bases and J dropped 4; count of bases not matched to a gene: 11. Germline V gene sequence: CDR1 MDHEN, CDR2 SYDVKM. The CDR3 consists of 16 residues. The CDR3 protein is CASSIGQGVRGETQYF. In DNA form, the CDR3 reads TGTGCCAGCAGCATAGGACAGGGGGTCAGGGGAGAGACCCAGTACTTC.

The rearrangement links TRBV19 to TRBJ1-6; D is undetermined. This CDR3 is built from 13 residues. Germline V lookup: CDR1 LNHDA, CDR2 SQIVND (reference sequence). V lost 8 bases to trimming and J lost 6 bases, with 11 bases between them. CDR3 coding DNA: TGTGCCAGTTCACCGGGCACTAATTCACCCCTCCACTTT. This translates into CASSPGTNSPLHF.

The chain carries TRBV18 and TRBJ2-5; tentatively, D is TRBD2 (6 bases). CDR1 KGHSH and CDR2 LQKENI come from the germline V gene. CDR3 size: 13 residues. V lost 2 bases to trimming and J lost 5 bases, with 9 bases between them. As DNA, the CDR3 is TGTGCCAGCTCACCATGGGCGGGGGAGACCCAGTACTTC. Translated: CASSPWAGETQYF.

This clone has a handful of counts. The chain has TRBV5-4 and TRBJ2-7, with 7 positions matching TRBD1. This CDR3 is 16 amino acids long. The germline gives CDR1 SGHNT, CDR2 YYREEE (reference sequence). The junction had 11 bases not matched to a gene; V was cut back by 0 bases and J by 5 bases. The DNA for the CDR3 is TGTGCCAGCAGCTTGGATGGCCGACAGGGAATCGACGAGCAGTACTTC. Translated, it gives CASSLDGRQGIDEQYF.

The V and J genes are TRBV19 and TRBJ2-1, with D perhaps being TRBD1 or TRBD2 (5 bases each). The CDR3 is 15 amino acids. V was pared by 5 bases and J by 5 bases, with 16 bases between. From germline, CDR1 is LNHDA and CDR2 SQIVND (reference sequence). CDR3 in DNA: TGTGCCAGTAGTTGGACGGGGCTAAAGAACAATGAGCAGTTCTTC. This translates into CASSWTGLKNNEQFF.

This clone was observed a single time. V and J are TRBV6-1 and TRBJ1-2; no reliable D call. In germline, CDR1 is MNHNS, CDR2 SASEGT. The CDR3 length is 12 residues. V was cut by 6 bases and J by 2 bases, with 7 bases left in between. CDR3 in DNA: TGTGCCAGCAGGTCGGGGAACTATGGCTACACCTTC. Its translation: CASRSGNYGYTF.

V usage is TRBV2 and J usage is TRBJ1-2; TRBD1 matches at 7 bases. The germline V gene encodes CDR1 SNHLY and CDR2 FYNNEI. There are 13 residues in the CDR3. Germline trimming cut 6 bases from V and 5 bases from J; bases unmatched to any gene: 6. This CDR3 is CASSGTEKYGYTF. DNA for the CDR3: TGTGCCAGCAGCGGGACAGAGAAGTATGGCTACACCTTC. The full variable domain, in which reference TRBV2 and TRBJ1-2 provide the parts outside the CDR3, is EPEVTQTPSHQVTQMGQEVILRCVPISNHLYFYWYRQILGQKVEFLVSFYNNEISEKSEIFDDQFSVERPDGSNFTLKIRSTKLEDSAMYFCASSGTEKYGYTFGSGTRLTVV.

The rearrangement uses TRBV5-4 and TRBJ1-1, with TRBD1 identical over 9 bases. CDR3 length equals 15 residues. Germline trimming cut 4 bases from V and 6 bases from J; bases unmatched to any gene: 10. Germline CDR1 reads SGHNT; CDR2 reads YYREEE (reference sequence). The CDR3 loop is CASSTKQGARAEAFF. CDR3 DNA: TGTGCCAGCAGCACTAAACAGGGGGCGCGCGCTGAAGCTTTCTTT.

J is TRBJ2-7 and V is TRBV6-5; D might be TRBD1 or TRBD2, each matching 5 bases. There are 12 residues in the CDR3. V lost 2 bases and J 7 bases, leaving 9 bases between the germline ends. Germline CDR1 is MNHEY and CDR2 is SVGAGI. This chain's CDR3 is CASSYRGDEQYF. In DNA form, the CDR3 reads TGTGCCAGCAGTTACAGAGGGGATGAGCAGTACTTC.

The rearrangement joins TRBV12-2 to TRBJ2-1. TRBV12-2 is deemed a pseudogene. The CDR3 totals 11 residues. CDR3 loop: CASRLGTGQFF. CDR3 DNA sequence: TGTGCAAGTCGCTTAGGGACGGGGCAGTTCTTC.

The chain uses TRBV7-2 and TRBJ2-5; the D gene is possibly TRBD1 (5 bases). The CDR3 is 13 amino acids. Trimming cost V 2 bases and J 12 bases, with 16 bases left between them. CDR1 SGHTA and CDR2 FQGNSA come from the germline V gene. The CDR3 loop is CASSLRQQGVEYF. The CDR3 nucleotides read TGTGCCAGCAGCTTACGTCAGCAGGGTGTTGAGTACTTC.

This chain links TRBV6-1 with TRBJ2-6; weak D call: TRBD2 (6 bases). In germline, CDR1 is MNHNS, CDR2 SASEGT. There are 13 residues in the CDR3. V was clipped by 11 bases and J by 3 bases, with 11 bases between them. For the CDR3, the DNA is TGTGCCGGAGCGGGTGATGGGGCCAACGTCCTGACTTTC. Translated: CAGAGDGANVLTF.

In regard to this clone: Other DNA sequences in this sample translate to the same CDR3. The CDR3 nucleotides read TGCGCCAGCAGCTTGGGGGGGAGGGGGAACACTGAAGCTTTCTTT. This gives the protein CASSLGGRGNTEAFF. The chain combines TRBV5-1 with TRBJ1-1; possible D gene TRBD1, 5 bases. In germline, CDR1 is SGHRS, CDR2 YFSETQ. The CDR3 totals 15 residues. V was pared by 0 bases and J by 1 base, with 10 bases between.

CDR3 nucleotide sequence: TGCGCCAGCAGCTTGGGCGGGACGGAGAATGAGCAGTTCTTC. Encoded protein: CASSLGGTENEQFF. V gene TRBV5-1 combines with J gene TRBJ2-1; tentative D call: TRBD2 (6 bases). Germline CDR1 and CDR2: SGHRS and YFSETQ. This CDR3 region has 14 residues. Trimming pared 0 bases from V and 7 bases from J, leaving 11 bases between.